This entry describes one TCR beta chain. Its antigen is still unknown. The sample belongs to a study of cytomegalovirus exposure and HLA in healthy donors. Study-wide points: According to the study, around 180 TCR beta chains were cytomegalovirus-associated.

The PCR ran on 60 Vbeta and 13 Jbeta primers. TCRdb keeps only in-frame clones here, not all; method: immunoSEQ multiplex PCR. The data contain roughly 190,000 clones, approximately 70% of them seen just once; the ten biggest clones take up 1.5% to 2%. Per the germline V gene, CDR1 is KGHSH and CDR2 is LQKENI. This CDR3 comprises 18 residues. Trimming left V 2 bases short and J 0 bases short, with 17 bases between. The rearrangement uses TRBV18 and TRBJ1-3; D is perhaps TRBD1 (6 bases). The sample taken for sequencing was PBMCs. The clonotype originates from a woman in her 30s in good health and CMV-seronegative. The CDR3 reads CASSPRLRTASSGNTIYF. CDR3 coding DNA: TGTGCCAGCTCACCAAGGCTTCGGACAGCGAGCTCTGGAAACACCATATATTTT.